This TCR beta chain was captured by sequencing in a study of T-cell reconstitution after alpha-beta-depleted transplantation in children. During its preparation, the TCRbeta library received unique molecular identifiers. TCRdb passed the PCR reads through MiXCR, listing each CDR3 protein once. The sample records about 360,000 distinct CDR3 sequences, about an eighth being singletons. The CDR3 extends over 15 amino acids. The germline CDR1 and CDR2 sequences are SGHRS and YFSETQ. Trimming took 5 bases from V and 1 from J, leaving 15 bases between them. Specimen: PBMCs, collected from the stem cell graft. The rearrangement uses TRBV5-1 and TRBJ1-1, with unresolved D. The sequence was obtained from a human donor who donated a stem cell graft to a child with Fanconi anemia. CDR3 region: CASRSSHAGNTEAFF. CDR3 DNA: TGCGCCAGCAGGTCATCACACGCAGGGAACACTGAAGCTTTCTTT.